Below, 28 T cell receptor beta chains from the same sample are listed, as sequenced in a study of T cell responses to AZD1222 COVID-19 vaccine. Repertoires were generated with immunoSEQ multiplex PCR, while TCRdb's copy carries only in-frame clones and drops some. The sample has 200,000 to 250,000 clones; 94% are singletons. The sample consisted of peripheral blood, taken 28 days after the second dose of the MenACWY control vaccine. Receptor source: an adult who received the MenACWY meningococcal vaccine as a control.

The V call is TRBV5-1, the J call TRBJ1-5, with 8 bases lining up with TRBD1. This CDR3 is 14 amino acids long. Germline V gene data show CDR1 as SGHRS and CDR2 as YFSETQ. The trim removed 4 bases at V and 2 bases at J, leaving 2 bases unmatched. CDR3 amino acids: CASSTQGGNQPQHF. For the CDR3, the DNA is TGCGCCAGCAGCACACAGGGGGGCAATCAGCCCCAGCATTTT.

The chain combines TRBV6-5 with TRBJ2-7, with D unresolved. V shed 6 bases and J shed 1 base, with 7 bases lying between them. CDR1 is MNHEY and CDR2 is SVGAGI in the germline V gene. CDR3 length equals 12 residues. The CDR3 loop reads CASSSNSYEQYF. DNA of the CDR3: TGTGCCAGCAGCTCGAATTCCTACGAGCAGTACTTC.

The CDR3 here is CASSSLSTGMNTEAFF. As DNA, the CDR3 is TGTGCCAGCAGTTCTCTATCGACAGGGATGAACACTGAAGCTTTCTTT. The chain recombines TRBV27 with TRBJ1-1; 7 nucleotides match TRBD1. Trimming cost V 4 bases and J 0 bases; bases outside gene matches: 8. Germline V lookup: CDR1 MNHEY, CDR2 SMNVEV (reference sequence). CDR3 length equals 16 residues.

DNA of the CDR3: TGTGCCAGCAGCTTGGGACTTTCTTACAATGAGCAGTTCTTC. Translated: CASSLGLSYNEQFF. V and J are TRBV5-6 and TRBJ2-1, with D uncertain. CDR1 is SGHDT and CDR2 is YYEEEE in the germline V gene. The V gene lost 0 bases and the J gene lost 4 bases, with 8 bases spanning the gap. The CDR3 totals 14 residues.

The CDR3 nucleotides read TGCGCCAGCAGCCCATGGACACTGCGGGAAAAACTGTTTTTT. Amino acid sequence: CASSPWTLREKLFF. V is TRBV5-1 and J is TRBJ1-4, with D perhaps TRBD1 (5 bases). The germline V gene encodes CDR1 SGHRS and CDR2 YFSETQ. Between the trimmed V and J ends, which lost 4 bases and 8 bases, there was a span of 15 bases. The CDR3 is 14 residues long. Using reference TRBV5-1 and TRBJ1-4 for the parts outside the CDR3, the full variable domain is KAGVTQTPRYLIKTRGQQVTLSCSPISGHRSVSWYQQTPGQGLQFLFEYFSETQRNKGNFPGRFSGRQFSNSRSEMNVSTLELGDSALYLCASSPWTLREKLFFGSGTQLSVL.

The chain links TRBV10-3 to TRBJ2-2, with unresolved D. Trimming took 2 bases from V and 2 from J, leaving 6 bases between them. The CDR3 runs to 14 residues. Germline lookup yields CDR1 ENHRY and CDR2 SYGVKD. The CDR3 reads CAISENLNTGELFF. Here the CDR3 DNA reads TGTGCCATCAGTGAGAACCTCAACACCGGGGAGCTGTTTTTT.

V gene TRBV19 combines with J gene TRBJ1-1; D gene uncertain. The CDR3 extends over 13 amino acids. Trimming removed 6 bases from V and 0 bases from J, with 8 bases in between. CDR1 LNHDA and CDR2 SQIVND come from the germline V gene (reference sequence). As DNA, the CDR3 is TGTGCCAGTAGGTACACATTGAACACTGAAGCTTTCTTT. Its translation is CASRYTLNTEAFF.

Here the CDR3 reads CASSETGVGSPLHF. DNA of the CDR3: TGTGCCAGCAGTGAGACAGGGGTTGGATCACCCCTCCACTTT. The chain uses TRBV2 and TRBJ1-6, with 8 bases identical to TRBD1. The CDR3 contains 14 residues. The trim removed 3 bases at V and 10 bases at J, leaving 5 bases unmatched. Germline assignment: CDR1 SNHLY and CDR2 FYNNEI.

The chain recombines TRBV19 with TRBJ1-1; D is unclear. The CDR3 has 16 amino acids. Germline V gene data show CDR1 as LNHDA and CDR2 as SQIVND (reference sequence). V lost 7 bases and J lost 0, with 18 bases in between. The CDR3 loop reads CASNWKAGDMNTEAFF. Here the CDR3 DNA reads TGTGCCAGTAATTGGAAGGCAGGAGATATGAACACTGAAGCTTTCTTT.

This clone was seen more than once but under ten times. In DNA, the CDR3 is TGTGCCAGCAGCTTAGAGTCTGGGGGGGATACGCAGTATTTT. This encodes CASSLESGGDTQYF. The chain couples TRBV7-3 to TRBJ2-3; possibly TRBD2 for D (6 bases). Deletions cut 2 bases from V and 6 bases from J, with 12 bases between. Germline loops: CDR1 SGHTA, CDR2 FQGTGA. This CDR3 has 14 amino acids.

The rearrangement joins TRBV5-8 to TRBJ1-4, with 7 bases that match TRBD1. Trimming at V came to 2 bases and at J to 4 bases, leaving 2 bases not matched to a gene. The CDR3 spans 14 residues. Germline lookup yields CDR1 SGHTS and CDR2 YDEGEE. In DNA, the CDR3 is TGTGCCAGCAGCTTACAGGGGTTTAATGAAAAACTGTTTTTT. Protein product: CASSLQGFNEKLFF.

V is TRBV5-6 and J is TRBJ2-7; D possibly corresponds to TRBD2 (6 bases). Trimming took 2 bases from V and 4 from J, leaving 16 bases between them. Germline V lookup: CDR1 SGHDT, CDR2 YYEEEE. The length of the CDR3 is 15 residues. DNA for the CDR3: TGTGCCAGCAGCTTCCCCCGGGACTCGCCTTACGAGCAGTACTTC. Its translation: CASSFPRDSPYEQYF. Filled out from reference TRBV5-6 and TRBJ2-7, the complete variable domain reads DAGVTQSPTHLIKTRGQQVTLRCSPKSGHDTVSWYQQALGQGPQFIFQYYEEEERQRGNFPDRFSGHQFPNYSSELNVNALLLGDSALYLCASSFPRDSPYEQYFGPGTRLTVT.

V is TRBV29-1 and J is TRBJ2-2; no reliable D call. The CDR3 is 11 residues long. Germline values: CDR1 SQVTM, CDR2 ANQGSEA. V lost 7 bases and J 7 bases, leaving 10 bases between the germline ends. The CDR3 sequence is CSGALGGELFF. The CDR3 DNA follows: TGCAGCGGGGCACTGGGCGGGGAGCTGTTTTTT.

The chain combines TRBV5-6 with TRBJ2-3; 7 nucleotides align to TRBD2. The CDR3 has 14 amino acids. V shed 7 bases and J 1 base; nucleotides not matched to a gene: 6. Germline V gives CDR1 SGHDT, CDR2 YYEEEE. The CDR3 coding sequence is TGTGCCAGCCTCGGTCTAGCGGGCACAGATACGCAGTATTTT. Its translation is CASLGLAGTDTQYF.

J is TRBJ1-6 and V is TRBV28; 9 bases line up with TRBD1. Per the germline V gene, CDR1 is MDHEN and CDR2 is SYDVKM. The CDR3 spans 16 residues. The ends lost 0 bases at V and 7 bases at J; junction bases unmatched: 4. Here the CDR3 DNA reads TGTGCCAGCAGTTTATGGGGGACAGGGCAGAATTCACCCCTCCACTTT. This gives the protein CASSLWGTGQNSPLHF.

J is TRBJ2-7 and V is TRBV14; D may be TRBD1 (6 bases). Germline V gives CDR1 SGHDN, CDR2 FVKESK. This CDR3 spans 14 amino acids. V was shortened by 4 bases and J by 0 bases, with 10 bases between the two germline ends. The CDR3 here is CASSPGHTSYEQYF. The DNA of the CDR3 is TGTGCCAGCAGCCCGGGACATACCTCCTACGAGCAGTACTTC.

The genes are TRBV5-8 and TRBJ2-2, with 9 bases lining up with TRBD1. Trimming cost V 4 bases and J 7 bases; bases outside gene matches: 8. This CDR3 comprises 15 residues. CDR1 and CDR2 (germline): SGHTS, YDEGEE. CDR3 in amino acids: CASSMGTGSHGELFF. Here the CDR3 DNA reads TGTGCCAGCAGCATGGGGACAGGGTCCCACGGGGAGCTGTTTTTT.

The chain is built from TRBV29-1 and TRBJ2-7; 7 bases are a match to TRBD2. After removal of 7 bases from V and 3 bases from J, the junction contained 6 bases not matched to a gene. Germline V gene lookup returns CDR1 SQVTM and CDR2 ANQGSEA. The length of the CDR3 is 12 residues. The CDR3 DNA reads as TGCAGCGCCCGGACTAGAGGCTACGAGCAGTACTTC. This codes for CSARTRGYEQYF.

This chain connects TRBV5-6 to TRBJ1-4; D ambiguous. Trimming shortened V by 0 bases and J by 7 bases, and 10 bases separated the two germline ends. Germline CDR1 reads SGHDT; CDR2 reads YYEEEE. The CDR3 runs to 14 residues. In DNA, the CDR3 is TGTGCCAGCAGCTTGGATGTTTTGGGTGAAAAACTGTTTTTT. As protein: CASSLDVLGEKLFF.

The rearrangement uses TRBV4-3 and TRBJ2-1; 11 nucleotides line up with TRBD2. Germline CDR1 LGHNA, CDR2 YSLEER. V lost 0 bases and J lost 8; bases outside the gene matches: 6. CDR3 length equals 16 residues. The chain's CDR3 is CASSQEEIAGGDEQFF. CDR3 nucleotide sequence: TGCGCCAGCAGCCAAGAAGAAATAGCGGGGGGGGATGAGCAGTTCTTC.

CDR3 sequence reads: CASSIDRGQFF. For the CDR3, the DNA is TGTGCCAGTAGTATTGACAGGGGTCAGTTCTTC. This chain connects TRBV19 to TRBJ2-1; 8 bases match TRBD1. The CDR3 extends over 11 amino acids. Per the germline V gene, CDR1 is LNHDA and CDR2 is SQIVND (reference sequence). V shed 3 bases, J shed 13 bases, and the junction held 2 bases outside the gene matches. The entire variable domain, with the rest obtained from reference TRBV19 and TRBJ2-1, is as follows: DGGITQSPKYLFRKEGQNVTLSCEQNLNHDAMYWYRQDPGQGLRLIYYSQIVNDFQKGDIAEGYSVSREKKESFPLTVTSAQKNPTAFYLCASSIDRGQFFGPGTRLTVL.

The rearrangement uses TRBV19 and TRBJ1-5; no clear D gene. This CDR3 is built from 15 residues. Germline values: CDR1 LNHDA, CDR2 SQIVND (reference sequence). The V end lost 4 bases, the J end lost 0 bases, and 10 bases lay between the germline ends. CDR3 amino acids: CASSTTRNSNQPQHF. The CDR3 DNA reads as TGTGCCAGTAGTACCACAAGGAATAGCAATCAGCCCCAGCATTTT. Filled out from reference TRBV19 and TRBJ1-5, the complete variable domain reads DGGITQSPKYLFRKEGQNVTLSCEQNLNHDAMYWYRQDPGQGLRLIYYSQIVNDFQKGDIAEGYSVSREKKESFPLTVTSAQKNPTAFYLCASSTTRNSNQPQHFGDGTRLSIL.

This chain uses TRBV28 with TRBJ2-7, with 11 bases matching TRBD1. This CDR3 has 16 amino acids. V trimming: 5 bases; J trimming: 5 bases; junction bases outside the gene matches: 11. CDR1 and CDR2 from the germline V gene are MDHEN and SYDVKM. The CDR3 DNA reads as TGTGCCAGCAGTCCAGCGACCAGGACAGGGGGCAACGAGCAGTACTTC. Its translation is CASSPATRTGGNEQYF.

The genes are TRBV5-1 and TRBJ1-2, with 9 bases lining up with TRBD1. The CDR3 has 14 amino acids. V gave up 4 bases and J gave up 4 bases; unmatched junction bases: 5. In germline, CDR1 is SGHRS, CDR2 YFSETQ. CDR3 sequence (DNA): TGCGCCAGCAGCAAGGGACAGGGTAGCTATGGCTACACCTTC. Translation: CASSKGQGSYGYTF.

The chain combines TRBV6-5 with TRBJ2-7; TRBD2 might be the D (6 bases). The CDR3 covers 15 residues. Trimming took 5 bases from V and 2 from J, leaving 16 bases between them. The V gene's germline CDR1 is MNHEY and CDR2 SVGAGI. The chain's CDR3 is CASSPEGTRTYEQYF. CDR3 DNA: TGTGCCAGCAGTCCAGAAGGGACTCGCACCTACGAGCAGTACTTC.

This clone was recorded only once. V is TRBV29-1 and J is TRBJ2-5, with D possibly being TRBD1 (5 bases). This CDR3 contains 14 residues. V was shortened by 4 bases and J by 4 bases, with 16 bases between the two germline ends. Looked up from germline, CDR1 is SQVTM and CDR2 is ANQGSEA. The CDR3 sequence: CSVGLQFGAETQYF. CDR3 DNA: TGCAGCGTTGGGCTGCAGTTTGGGGCAGAGACCCAGTACTTC. Full variable domain (missing parts from reference TRBV29-1 and TRBJ2-5): SAVISQKPSRDICQRGTSLTIQCQVDSQVTMMFWYRQQPGQSLTLIATANQGSEATYESGFVIDKFPISRPNLTFSTLTVSNMSPEDSSIYLCSVGLQFGAETQYFGPGTRLLVL.

V usage is TRBV6-5 and J usage is TRBJ2-7; 9 bases fit TRBD1. The V gene end was trimmed by 6 bases and the J gene end by 3 bases; junction bases not matched to a gene: 9. Per the germline V gene, CDR1 is MNHEY and CDR2 is SVGAGI. The CDR3 runs to 15 residues. CDR3 nucleotide sequence: TGTGCCAGCAGACCCCCGGGACAGGGCCTCTACGAGCAGTACTTC. Translation: CASRPPGQGLYEQYF.

V gene TRBV4-2 combines with J gene TRBJ1-1; TRBD1 matches 7 bases. Germline lookup yields CDR1 LGHNA and CDR2 YNFKEQ. V was clipped by 5 bases and J by 6 bases; unmatched bases: 6. This CDR3 has 13 residues. This chain's CDR3 is CASSLTGYPEAFF. CDR3 nucleotides: TGTGCCAGCAGCTTGACAGGGTACCCTGAAGCTTTCTTT.